This TCR beta chain was sequenced during a study of control samples from healthy donors and cancer patients. Germline trimming cut 3 bases from V and 5 bases from J; bases unmatched to any gene: 9. The germline V gene encodes CDR1 LNHDA and CDR2 SQIVND (reference sequence). The CDR3 sequence is 15 residues long. The table came from immunoSEQ multiplex PCR; TCRdb's copy has only in-frame clones and leaves some out. The sample shows some 130,000 clones, around 90% of them seen only once. V usage is TRBV19 and J usage is TRBJ2-7; 8 bases are shared with TRBD1. This TCR was sampled from a man between 18 and 29 years old in good health. The sequenced sample consisted of blood. The CDR3 loop reads CASSIIGQGPHEQYF. CDR3 bases: TGTGCCAGTAGTATTATTGGACAGGGTCCCCACGAGCAGTACTTC.